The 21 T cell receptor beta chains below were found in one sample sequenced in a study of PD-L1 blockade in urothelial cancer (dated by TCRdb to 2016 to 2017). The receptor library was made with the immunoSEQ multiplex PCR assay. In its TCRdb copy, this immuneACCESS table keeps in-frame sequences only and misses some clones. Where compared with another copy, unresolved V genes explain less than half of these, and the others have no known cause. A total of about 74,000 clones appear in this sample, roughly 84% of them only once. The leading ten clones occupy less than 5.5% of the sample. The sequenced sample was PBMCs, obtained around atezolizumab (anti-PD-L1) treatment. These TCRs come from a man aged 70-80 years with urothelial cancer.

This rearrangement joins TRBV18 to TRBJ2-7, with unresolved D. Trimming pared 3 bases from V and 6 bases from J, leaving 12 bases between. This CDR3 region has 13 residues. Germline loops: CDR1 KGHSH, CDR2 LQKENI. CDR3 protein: CASSPPVLGEQYF. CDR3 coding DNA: TGTGCCAGCTCACCCCCGGTCCTCGGCGAGCAGTACTTC.

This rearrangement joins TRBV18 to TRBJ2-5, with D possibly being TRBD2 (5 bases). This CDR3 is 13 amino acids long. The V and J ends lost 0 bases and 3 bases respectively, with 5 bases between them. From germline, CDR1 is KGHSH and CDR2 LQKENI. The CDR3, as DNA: TGTGCCAGCTCACCACCCGGGAAAGAGACCCAGTACTTC. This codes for CASSPPGKETQYF. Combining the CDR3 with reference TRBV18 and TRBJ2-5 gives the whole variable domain NAGVMQNPRHLVRRRGQEARLRCSPMKGHSHVYWYRQLPEEGLKFMVYLQKENIIDESGMPKERFSAEFPKEGPSILRIQQVVRGDSAAYFCASSPPGKETQYFGPGTRLLVL.

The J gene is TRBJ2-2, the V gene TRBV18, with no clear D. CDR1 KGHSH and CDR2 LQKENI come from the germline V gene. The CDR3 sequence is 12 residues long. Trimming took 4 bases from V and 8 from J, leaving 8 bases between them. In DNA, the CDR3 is TGTGCCAGCTCACTTGGAGCGGGGGAGCTGTTTTTT. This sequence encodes CASSLGAGELFF. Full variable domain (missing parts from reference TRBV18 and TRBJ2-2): NAGVMQNPRHLVRRRGQEARLRCSPMKGHSHVYWYRQLPEEGLKFMVYLQKENIIDESGMPKERFSAEFPKEGPSILRIQQVVRGDSAAYFCASSLGAGELFFGEGSRLTVL.

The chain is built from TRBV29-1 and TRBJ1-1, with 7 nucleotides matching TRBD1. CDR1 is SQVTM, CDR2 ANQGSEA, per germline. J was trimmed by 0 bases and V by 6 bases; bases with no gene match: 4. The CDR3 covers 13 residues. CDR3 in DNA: TGCAGCGTGAACAGGGGTATGAACACTGAAGCTTTCTTT. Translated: CSVNRGMNTEAFF.

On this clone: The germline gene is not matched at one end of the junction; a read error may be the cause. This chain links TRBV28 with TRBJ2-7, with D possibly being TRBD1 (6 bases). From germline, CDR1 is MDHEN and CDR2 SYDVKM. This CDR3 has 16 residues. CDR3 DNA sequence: TGTGTCAGCAGTTCCCTGCGAGGACAGACGATGGACGAGCAGTACTTC. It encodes CVSSSLRGQTMDEQYF. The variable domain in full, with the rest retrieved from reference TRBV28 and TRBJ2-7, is DVKVTQSSRYLVKRTGEKVFLECVQDMDHENMFWYRQDPGLGLRLIYFSYDVKMKEKGDIPEGYSVSREKKERFSLILESASTNQTSMYLCVSSSLRGQTMDEQYFGPGTRLTVT.

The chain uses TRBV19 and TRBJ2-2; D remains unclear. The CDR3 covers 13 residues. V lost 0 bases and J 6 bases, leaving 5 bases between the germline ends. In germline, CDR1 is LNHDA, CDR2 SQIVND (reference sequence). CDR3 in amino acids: CASSIEGAGELFF. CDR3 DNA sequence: TGTGCCAGTAGTATAGAGGGCGCCGGGGAGCTGTTTTTT.

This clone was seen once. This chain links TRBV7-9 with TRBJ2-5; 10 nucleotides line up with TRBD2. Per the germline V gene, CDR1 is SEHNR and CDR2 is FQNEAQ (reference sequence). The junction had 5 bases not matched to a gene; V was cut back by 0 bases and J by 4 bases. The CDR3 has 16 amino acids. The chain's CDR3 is CASSLAPTSGTETQYF. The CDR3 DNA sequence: TGTGCCAGCAGCTTAGCGCCAACTAGCGGGACAGAGACCCAGTACTTC.

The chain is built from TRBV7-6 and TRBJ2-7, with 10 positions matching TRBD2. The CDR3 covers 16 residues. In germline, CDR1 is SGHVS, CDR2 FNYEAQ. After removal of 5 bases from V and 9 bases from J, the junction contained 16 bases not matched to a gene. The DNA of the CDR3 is TGTGCCAGCAGCAAGATAGCGGGAGGAAAAGAAGCTTGGCAGTACTTC. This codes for CASSKIAGGKEAWQYF.

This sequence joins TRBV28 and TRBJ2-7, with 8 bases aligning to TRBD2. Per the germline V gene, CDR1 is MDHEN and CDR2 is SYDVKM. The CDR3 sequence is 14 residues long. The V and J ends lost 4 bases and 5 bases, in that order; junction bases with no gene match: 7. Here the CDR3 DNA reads TGTGCCAGCAGTTCCCCCGGGACTAGTGACGAGCAGTACTTC. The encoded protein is CASSSPGTSDEQYF.

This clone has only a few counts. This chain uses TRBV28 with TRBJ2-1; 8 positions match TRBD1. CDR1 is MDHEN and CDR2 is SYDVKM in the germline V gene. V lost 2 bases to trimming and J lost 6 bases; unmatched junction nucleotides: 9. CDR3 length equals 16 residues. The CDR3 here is CASSLIGQGRGNEQFF. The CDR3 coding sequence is TGTGCCAGCAGTTTAATTGGACAGGGAAGGGGCAATGAGCAGTTCTTC.

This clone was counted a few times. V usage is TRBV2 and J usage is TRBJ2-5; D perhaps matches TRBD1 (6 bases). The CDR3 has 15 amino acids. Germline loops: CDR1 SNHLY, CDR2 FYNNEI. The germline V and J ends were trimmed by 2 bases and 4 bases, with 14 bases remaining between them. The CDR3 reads CASSENHRVRETQYF. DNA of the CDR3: TGTGCCAGCAGTGAAAATCACAGGGTGAGAGAGACCCAGTACTTC.

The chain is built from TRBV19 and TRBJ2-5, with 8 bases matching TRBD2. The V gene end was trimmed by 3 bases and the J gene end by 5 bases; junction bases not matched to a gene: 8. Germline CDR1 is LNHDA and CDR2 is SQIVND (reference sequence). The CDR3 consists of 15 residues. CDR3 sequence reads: CASSIGSGKTETQYF. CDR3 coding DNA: TGTGCCAGTAGTATCGGTAGCGGGAAGACTGAGACCCAGTACTTC.

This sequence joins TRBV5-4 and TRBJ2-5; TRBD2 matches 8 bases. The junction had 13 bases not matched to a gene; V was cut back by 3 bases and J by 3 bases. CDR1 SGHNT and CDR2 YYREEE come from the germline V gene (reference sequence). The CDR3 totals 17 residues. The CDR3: CASSSATSVIPKETQYF. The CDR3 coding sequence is TGTGCCAGCAGCTCCGCGACTAGCGTCATACCCAAAGAGACCCAGTACTTC.

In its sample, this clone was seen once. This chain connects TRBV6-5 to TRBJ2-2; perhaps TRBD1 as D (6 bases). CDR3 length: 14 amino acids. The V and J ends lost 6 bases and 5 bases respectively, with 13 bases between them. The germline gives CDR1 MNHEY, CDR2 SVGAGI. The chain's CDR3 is CASSYLQGTGELFF. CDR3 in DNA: TGTGCCAGCAGCTACCTTCAGGGGACCGGGGAGCTGTTTTTT.

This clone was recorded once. CDR3 coding DNA: TGCGCCAGCAGCTCGGGGGTAGCGGGAGTTGGTGAGCAGTACTTC. Amino acid sequence: CASSSGVAGVGEQYF. This chain connects TRBV5-1 to TRBJ2-7; 9 bases line up with TRBD2. V dropped 3 bases and J dropped 7; count of bases not matched to a gene: 11. Germline V lookup: CDR1 SGHRS, CDR2 YFSETQ. CDR3 length: 15 amino acids. The entire variable domain, with the rest obtained from reference TRBV5-1 and TRBJ2-7, is as follows: KAGVTQTPRYLIKTRGQQVTLSCSPISGHRSVSWYQQTPGQGLQFLFEYFSETQRNKGNFPGRFSGRQFSNSRSEMNVSTLELGDSALYLCASSSGVAGVGEQYFGPGTRLTVT.

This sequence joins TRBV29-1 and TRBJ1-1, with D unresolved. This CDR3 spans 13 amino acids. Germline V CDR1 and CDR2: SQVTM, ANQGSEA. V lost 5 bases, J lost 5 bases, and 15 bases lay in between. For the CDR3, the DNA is TGCAGCGTTTCAGAGGCCGGAGGGACTGAAGCTTTCTTT. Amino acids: CSVSEAGGTEAFF.

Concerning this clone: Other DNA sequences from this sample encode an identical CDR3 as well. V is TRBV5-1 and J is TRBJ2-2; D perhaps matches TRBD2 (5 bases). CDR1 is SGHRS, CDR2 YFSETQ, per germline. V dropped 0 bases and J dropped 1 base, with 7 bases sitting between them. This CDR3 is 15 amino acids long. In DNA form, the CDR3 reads TGCGCCAGCAGCTTGGGGGAGCGGAACACCGGGGAGCTGTTTTTT. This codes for CASSLGERNTGELFF.

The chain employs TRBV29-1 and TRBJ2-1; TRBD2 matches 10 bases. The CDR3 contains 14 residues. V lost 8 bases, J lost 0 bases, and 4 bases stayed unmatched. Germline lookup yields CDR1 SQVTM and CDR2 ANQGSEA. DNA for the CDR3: TGCAGCATTGGACTAGCGGCCTCCTACAATGAGCAGTTCTTC. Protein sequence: CSIGLAASYNEQFF.

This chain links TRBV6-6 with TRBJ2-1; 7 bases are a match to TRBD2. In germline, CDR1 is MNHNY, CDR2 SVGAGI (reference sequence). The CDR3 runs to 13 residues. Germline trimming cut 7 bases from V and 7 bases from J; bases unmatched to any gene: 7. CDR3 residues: CASMMRRGNEQFF. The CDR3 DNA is TGTGCCAGCATGATGAGGCGGGGGAATGAGCAGTTCTTC.

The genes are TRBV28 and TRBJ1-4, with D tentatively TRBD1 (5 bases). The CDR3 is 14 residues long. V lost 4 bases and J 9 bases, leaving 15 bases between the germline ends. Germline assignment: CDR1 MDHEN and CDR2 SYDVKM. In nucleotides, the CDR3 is TGTGCCAGCAGTTCCCTGCCTGGGACTCAAAAACTGTTTTTT. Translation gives CASSSLPGTQKLFF.

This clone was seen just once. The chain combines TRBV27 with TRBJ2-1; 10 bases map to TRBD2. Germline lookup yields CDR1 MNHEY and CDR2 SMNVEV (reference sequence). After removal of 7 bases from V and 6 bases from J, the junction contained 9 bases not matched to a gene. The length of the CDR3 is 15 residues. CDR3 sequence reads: CASKLAGVSSNEQFF. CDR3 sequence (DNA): TGTGCCAGCAAGCTAGCGGGAGTCTCTTCCAATGAGCAGTTCTTC.